This T cell receptor (beta chain) was documented in a study of cytomegalovirus exposure and HLA in healthy donors. Broader study findings: Researchers reported in a later analysis that a missense DCLRE1C variant was tied to TCR beta V- and J-gene trimming. A later analysis linked 16,951 TCR beta sequences to HLA alleles at 0.05 false discovery rate. Cytomegalovirus status was reportedly diagnosed by the classifier with high specificity and sensitivity. In a later analysis, HLA-C alleles had the fewest associated TCRs, DRB1 alleles the most.

PCR primers comprised 60 Vbeta and 13 Jbeta primers. Generated by immunoSEQ multiplex PCR, the TCRdb table keeps only in-frame clones and is missing some. The sample yields about 120,000 clones, roughly 8.6% seen once. This clone has a handful of counts. Its antigen is undetermined. Trimming took off 1 base at V and 7 bases at J, with 23 bases between the two ends. The length of the CDR3 is 16 residues. CDR1 and CDR2 from the germline V gene are GTSNPN and SVGIG (reference sequence). Sequencing was performed on PBMCs. The source is a woman aged 40 to 50 in good health and CMV-seropositive. V usage is TRBV30 and J usage is TRBJ2-7; maybe TRBD1 (6 bases). CDR3 protein: CAWSGLGQFRPGEQYF. The CDR3 region has the DNA TGTGCCTGGAGTGGGCTAGGACAGTTCCGACCGGGTGAGCAGTACTTC. The variable domain in full, with the rest retrieved from reference TRBV30 and TRBJ2-7, is SQTIHQWPATLVQPVGSPLSLECTVEGTSNPNLYWYRQAAGRGLQLLFYSVGIGQISSEVPQNLSASRPQDRQFILSSKKLLLSDSGFYLCAWSGLGQFRPGEQYFGPGTRLTVT.